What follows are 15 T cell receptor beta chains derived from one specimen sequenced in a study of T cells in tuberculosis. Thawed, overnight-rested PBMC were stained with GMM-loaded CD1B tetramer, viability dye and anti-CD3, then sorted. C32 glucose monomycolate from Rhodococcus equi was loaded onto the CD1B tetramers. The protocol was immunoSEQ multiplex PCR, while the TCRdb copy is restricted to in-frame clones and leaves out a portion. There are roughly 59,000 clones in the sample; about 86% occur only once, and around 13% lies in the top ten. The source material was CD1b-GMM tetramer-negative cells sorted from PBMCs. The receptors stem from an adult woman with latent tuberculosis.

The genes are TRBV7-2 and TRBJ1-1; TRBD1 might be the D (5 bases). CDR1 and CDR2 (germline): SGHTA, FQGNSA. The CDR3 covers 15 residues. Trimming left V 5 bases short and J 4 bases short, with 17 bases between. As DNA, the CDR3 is TGTGCCAGCAGCCTAATAGGAGGGGATGGCACTGAAGCTTTCTTT. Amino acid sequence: CASSLIGGDGTEAFF.

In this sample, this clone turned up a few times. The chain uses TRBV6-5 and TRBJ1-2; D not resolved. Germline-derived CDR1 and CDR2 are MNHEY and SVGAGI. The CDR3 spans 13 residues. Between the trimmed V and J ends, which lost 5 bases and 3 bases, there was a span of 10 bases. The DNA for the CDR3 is TGTGCCAGCAGTCCCGGGTCAGACTATGGCTACACCTTC. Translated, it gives CASSPGSDYGYTF.

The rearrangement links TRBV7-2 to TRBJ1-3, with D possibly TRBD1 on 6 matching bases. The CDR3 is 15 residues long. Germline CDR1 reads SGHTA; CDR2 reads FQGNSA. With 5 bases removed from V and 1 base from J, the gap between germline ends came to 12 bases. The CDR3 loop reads CASSGITGSGNTIYF. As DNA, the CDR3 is TGTGCCAGCAGCGGAATAACAGGGTCTGGAAACACCATATATTTT.

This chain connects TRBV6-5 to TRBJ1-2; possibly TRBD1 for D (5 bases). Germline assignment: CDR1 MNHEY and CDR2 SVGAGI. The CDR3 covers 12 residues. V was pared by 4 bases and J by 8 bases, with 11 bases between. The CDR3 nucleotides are TGTGCCAGCAGTTCAGGTCCAGGGGGCTACACCTTC. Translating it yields CASSSGPGGYTF.

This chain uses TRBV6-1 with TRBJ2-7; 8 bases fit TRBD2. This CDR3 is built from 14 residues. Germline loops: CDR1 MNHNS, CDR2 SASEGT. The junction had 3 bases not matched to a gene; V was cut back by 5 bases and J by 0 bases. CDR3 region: CASSRGGRSYEQYF. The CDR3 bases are TGTGCCAGCAGTCGGGGGGGACGCTCCTACGAGCAGTACTTC.

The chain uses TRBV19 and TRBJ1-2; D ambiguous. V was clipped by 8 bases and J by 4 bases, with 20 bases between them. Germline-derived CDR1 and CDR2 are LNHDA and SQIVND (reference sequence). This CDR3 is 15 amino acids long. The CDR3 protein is CASLTHSSLAYGYTF. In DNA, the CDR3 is TGTGCCAGTCTGACACATTCCTCTCTTGCCTATGGCTACACCTTC. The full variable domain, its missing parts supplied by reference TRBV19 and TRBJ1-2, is DGGITQSPKYLFRKEGQNVTLSCEQNLNHDAMYWYRQDPGQGLRLIYYSQIVNDFQKGDIAEGYSVSREKKESFPLTVTSAQKNPTAFYLCASLTHSSLAYGYTFGSGTRLTVV.

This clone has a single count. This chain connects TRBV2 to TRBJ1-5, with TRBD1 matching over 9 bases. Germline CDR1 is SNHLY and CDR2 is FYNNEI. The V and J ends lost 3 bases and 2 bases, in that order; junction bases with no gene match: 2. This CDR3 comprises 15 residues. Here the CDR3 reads CASSEGDRGNQPQHF. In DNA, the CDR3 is TGTGCCAGCAGTGAGGGGGACAGGGGCAATCAGCCCCAGCATTTT.

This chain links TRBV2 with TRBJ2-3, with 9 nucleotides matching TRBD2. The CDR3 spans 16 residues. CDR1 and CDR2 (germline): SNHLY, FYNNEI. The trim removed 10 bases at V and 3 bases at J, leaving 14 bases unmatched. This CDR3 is CAIPRGLAGTTDTQYF. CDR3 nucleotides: TGTGCCATCCCTCGTGGGCTAGCGGGGACAACAGATACGCAGTATTTT.

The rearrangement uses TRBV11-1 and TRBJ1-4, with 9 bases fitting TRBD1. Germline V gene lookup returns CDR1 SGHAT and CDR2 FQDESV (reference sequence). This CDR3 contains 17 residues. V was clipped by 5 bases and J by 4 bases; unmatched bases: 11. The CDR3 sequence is CASSPHPRDRDNEKLFF. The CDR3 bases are TGTGCCAGCAGCCCCCATCCCCGGGACAGGGATAATGAAAAACTGTTTTTT.

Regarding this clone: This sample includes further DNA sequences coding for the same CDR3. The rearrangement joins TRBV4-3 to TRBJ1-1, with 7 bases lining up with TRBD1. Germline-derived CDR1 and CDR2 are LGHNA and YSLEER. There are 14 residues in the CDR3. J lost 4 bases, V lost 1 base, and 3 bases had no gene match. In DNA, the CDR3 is TGCGCCAGCAGCCAAGGGGCAGGGGGCACTGAAGCTTTCTTT. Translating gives CASSQGAGGTEAFF.

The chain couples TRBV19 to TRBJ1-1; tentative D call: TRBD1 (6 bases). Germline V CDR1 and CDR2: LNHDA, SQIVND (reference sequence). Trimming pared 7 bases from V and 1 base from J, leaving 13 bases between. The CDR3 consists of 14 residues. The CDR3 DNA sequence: TGTGCCAGTACTAGGGGGAATGGGAACACTGAAGCTTTCTTT. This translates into CASTRGNGNTEAFF.

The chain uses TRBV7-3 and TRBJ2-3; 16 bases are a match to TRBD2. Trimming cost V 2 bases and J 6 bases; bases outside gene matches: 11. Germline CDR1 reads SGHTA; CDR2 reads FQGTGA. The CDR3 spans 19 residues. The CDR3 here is CASSLEVGTSGRASDTQYF. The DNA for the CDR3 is TGTGCCAGCAGCTTAGAAGTCGGGACTAGCGGGAGGGCCTCGGATACGCAGTATTTT.

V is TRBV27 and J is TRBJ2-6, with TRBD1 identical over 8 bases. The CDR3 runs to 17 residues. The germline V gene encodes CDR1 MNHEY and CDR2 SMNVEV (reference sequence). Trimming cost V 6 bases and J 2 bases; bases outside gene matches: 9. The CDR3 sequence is CASRSGGGSPGANVLTF. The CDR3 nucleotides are TGTGCCAGCAGGTCAGGGGGCGGGTCCCCTGGGGCCAACGTCCTGACTTTC.

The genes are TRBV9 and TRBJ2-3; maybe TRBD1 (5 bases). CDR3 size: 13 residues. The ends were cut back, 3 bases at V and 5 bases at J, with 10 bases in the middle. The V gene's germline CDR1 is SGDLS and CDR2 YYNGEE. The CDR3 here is CASSASQGDTQYF. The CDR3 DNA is TGTGCCAGCAGCGCCTCGCAGGGAGATACGCAGTATTTT.

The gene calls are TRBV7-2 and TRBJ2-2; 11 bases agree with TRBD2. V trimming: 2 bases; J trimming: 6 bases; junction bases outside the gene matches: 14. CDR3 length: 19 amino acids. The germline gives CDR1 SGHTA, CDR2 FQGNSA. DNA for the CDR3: TGTGCCAGCAGCTTATGGGAACTTAGCGGGGGGGCCTCGGCCGGGGAGCTGTTTTTT. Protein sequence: CASSLWELSGGASAGELFF.